This T cell receptor (beta chain) was sequenced for a study of tissue T cells after allogeneic stem cell transplantation (dated by TCRdb to between 2021 and 2024). Some background on the complete study: Using research autopsies of patients with and without GVHD, plus mouse models of GVHD, the study profiled TCR beta repertoires across many tissues. On the human side, the study was prospective and observational, with no blinding or randomization.

This clone was detected a few times. The specificity of this receptor is unknown. Because this receptor comes from a mouse, its gene names and germline sequences follow the mouse reference. With the read ending 1 residue before the CDR3 end, the germline J gene is used to fill in that end. This same CDR3 is encoded by further DNA sequences in the sample. V is cut back by 0 bases and J by 4 bases, with 0 bases in the junction unmatched. The CDR3 spans 14 residues, from the cysteine through the phenylalanine. Of the CDR3's DNA, 39 bases were read; they are in frame from base 1. Looking up the germline V gene (reference sequence) yields CDR1 NSQYPW and CDR2 LRSPGD. The library came from the immunoSEQ multiplex PCR assay. Adaptive Biotechnologies performed the TCRbeta CDR3 sequencing at survey depth and reported CDR3 sequences, V/J genes, productive frequency and template counts. Amplification of TCR beta CDR3 regions was performed from genomic DNA rather than from RNA. Per the original workflow: Pairwise repertoire overlap between tissues was quantified with Jensen-Shannon divergence, where 1 means complete divergence and 0 identical. Tissues were grouped by single-linkage agglomerative hierarchical clustering of pairwise JSD values, and the clustering results were shown as dendrograms. GLIPH2 was run on all patient samples with simulation_depth 1000, kmer_min_depth 3, cdr3_length_cutoff 8, keeping groups with more than two unique CDR3s. A standardized tissue-overlap score was calculated by extrapolating Jaccard GLIPH-group overlap across patients to a standard repertoire size of 1000 clones. To look at how diversity was associated with clinical or experimental variables, linear mixed-effect models were used, with tissue treated as a fixed effect and individual treated as a random effect. Here the immuneACCESS table is served through TCRdb, limited to in-frame sequences with V and J called. Missing clones are a known gap in these copies; in checked studies unresolved V genes cover under half, and the rest lacks a known reason. The DNA was the basis for D and trimming; V, J and clone size are from that table. The sample includes roughly 45,000 clones, with 73% observed a single time. About 0.7% of the sample is in the top ten clones.

Results the study describes overall, beyond this receptor: Blood and spleen T cells captured only a limited portion of the TCR repertoire detected in tissues, in both patients and mice. Within patients, how anatomically similar tissues were was a major factor shaping TCR repertoire composition, regardless of disease or transplant status. Only a few T cell clones appeared in more than one patient, yet motif-based clustering showed tissue-specific repertoire signatures that were shared between patients. Sampling depth was acknowledged as a limitation, and the patient cohort was both small and clinically heterogeneous. The study did not establish which tissue TCRs were alloreactive or antigen-specific, and some clones may have been host cells that persisted.

The sequence joins TRBV1 to TRBJ1-3; a stretch of 7 junction bases matches TRBD1. Sequencing used sorted cells pooled from one or two spleens. This sequence was found in a pool of C57BL/6 mice in good health. Partial CDR3 DNA: TGCACCTGCAGTGCAGAGACAGGGGGAAATACGCTCTAT. Its protein product is CTCSAETGGNTLY. The whole CDR3 protein is CTCSAETGGNTLYF.